This T cell receptor beta chain comes out of a study of shared clonotypes between healthy human individuals. Looking at the study overall: Ranging from 18 to 49 in age, donors were two women and a few men.

Per germline, CDR1 SGHRS and CDR2 YFSETQ. V was pared by 0 bases and J by 5 bases, with 6 bases between. There are 13 residues in the CDR3. This table comes from immunoSEQ multiplex PCR, and its TCRdb copy is limited to in-frame clones, with some not included. The data show some 1.5 million clones, with 95% to 99% seen just once and approximately 0.44% held by the top ten. As concerns this clone: The sample contains more than one DNA sequence encoding this CDR3.

The V and J genes are TRBV5-1 and TRBJ1-5; D unclear. Sequencing was done on a sample of naive CD4+ T cells sorted from blood. The sample's subset: CD45RA+ positively selected. This clonotype was obtained from a man aged 25 to 45 in good health. In DNA form, the CDR3 reads TGCGCCAGCAGCTTGGGCGGTGATCAGCCCCAGCATTTT. Translation: CASSLGGDQPQHF. The variable domain in full, completed from reference TRBV5-1 and TRBJ1-5, reads KAGVTQTPRYLIKTRGQQVTLSCSPISGHRSVSWYQQTPGQGLQFLFEYFSETQRNKGNFPGRFSGRQFSNSRSEMNVSTLELGDSALYLCASSLGGDQPQHFGDGTRLSIL.